This T cell receptor (beta chain) was identified in a study of cytomegalovirus exposure and HLA in healthy donors. About this clone itself: What it binds is not known.

After removal of 2 bases from V and 3 bases from J, the junction contained 9 bases not matched to a gene. From germline, CDR1 is LNHDA and CDR2 SQIVND (reference sequence). This CDR3 spans 17 amino acids. Study-wide points: By HLA locus, TCR association rates varied in a later analysis, with DRB1 showing the most and HLA-C the fewest.

13 Jbeta primers and 60 Vbeta primers were used for the PCR. Repertoires were generated with immunoSEQ multiplex PCR, while TCRdb's copy carries only in-frame clones and drops some. The table lists roughly 170,000 clones, around four fifths of them singletons. The clonotype was recovered from a man aged 25 to 40 in good health and CMV-seronegative. Sequencing used PBMCs. This sequence joins TRBV19 and TRBJ1-2, with 10 bases identical to TRBD1. CDR3 region: CASSISWTGGVDYGYTF. The DNA of the CDR3 is TGTGCCAGTAGTATAAGCTGGACAGGGGGGGTTGACTATGGCTACACCTTC.